This TCR beta chain was retrieved from a study of pediatric ulcerative colitis (dated by TCRdb to about 2019). For context, the study as a whole: Several ulcerative colitis patients had pancolitis and two had left-sided colitis, with histology consistent with ulcerative colitis in all. The Pediatric Ulcerative Colitis Activity Index classified a couple of patients as having mild disease, several as having moderate disease and three as having acute severe colitis. From nine newly diagnosed, treatment-naive pediatric ulcerative colitis patients and a handful of non-IBD control children, paired blood and rectal samples were collected. On the study overall, not on this receptor specifically: Blood-derived T cells may have been included in the rectal pinch biopsies, particularly in patients with overt colitis. Because repertoires came from total lymphocyte DNA, patterns in rare subsets such as regulatory T cells may not be reflected. For technical reasons, the blood samples of a couple of patients yielded substantially fewer templates, so those samples were excluded from the blood-rectal overlap analysis. A couple of rectal CDR3 clonotypes were found in every ulcerative colitis patient but in no control. The healthy control group was small, consisting of only a handful of individuals. Features of the rectal repertoire distinguished controls, mild-moderate colitis patients and acute severe colitis patients, and in acute severe colitis rectal diversity was lower because of clonal expansions. Compared with controls, ulcerative colitis patients showed significantly higher autologous blood-rectal clonal overlap, a finding that suggests increased T cell trafficking to inflamed tissue.

During colonoscopy, one to two pinch biopsies were obtained from the rectum for research. Ulcerative colitis patients had received no immunosuppressive medication before the diagnostic colonoscopy. Rectal biopsies were digested with proteinase K before DNA isolation. The Wizard kit (Promega) was used to extract genomic DNA from the blood and intestinal samples. The CDR3, cysteine through phenylalanine, is 13 amino acids long. Of all the DNA, just the CDR3 is kept, 39 bases in frame from base 1. The trim is 4 bases for V and 10 bases for J, with a gap of 16 bases between the germline ends. From a lookup of the germline V gene, CDR1 and CDR2 are SGHDN and FVKESK. With regard to this clone: Its binding antigen is unknown. Base qualities are missing; no much larger clone stands one base away.

Rearranged CDR3 beta regions were amplified from genomic DNA with multiplex V and J primers using the immunoSEQ TRB Survey service. Survey-level sequencing depth of up to 500,000 reads per sample was used to keep depth equal across samples. Libraries were purified, pooled and sequenced on Illumina technology. The authors' pipeline ran thus. immunoSEQ online tools were used for productive clonality, sample overlap, pairwise scatters, CDR3 beta length, V/D/J gene usage and productiveness. Calculated diversity was defined as the number of unique rearrangements divided by total templates times 100, and Shannon and Simpson indices were additionally computed. Principal component analysis used the R prcomp function and ggbiplot package on Z-score normalized data. Blood-rectal clonal overlap within each subject was quantified with Morisita's index. Entries here come from immuneACCESS through TCRdb and include only in-frame sequences with V and J called. Some clones fail to appear in such tables; in the studies checked, an unresolved V gene covers under half of the shortfall, and the cause of the remainder is unknown. V and J calls and clone size are given by that table; D and trimming were obtained from the DNA. The sample data list tens of thousands of clones, and over 70% of these were observed just once. 8.6% of the sample goes to the ten largest clones.

This receptor was taken from a boy younger than 18 with severe ulcerative colitis. Material for sequencing was gut tissue. The chain links TRBV14 with TRBJ1-1, with the identity of the D gene unclear. The bases are TGTGCCAGCAGCCCAATTTCTAGAGCGGGAGCTTTCTTT. The resulting protein is CASSPISRAGAFF.